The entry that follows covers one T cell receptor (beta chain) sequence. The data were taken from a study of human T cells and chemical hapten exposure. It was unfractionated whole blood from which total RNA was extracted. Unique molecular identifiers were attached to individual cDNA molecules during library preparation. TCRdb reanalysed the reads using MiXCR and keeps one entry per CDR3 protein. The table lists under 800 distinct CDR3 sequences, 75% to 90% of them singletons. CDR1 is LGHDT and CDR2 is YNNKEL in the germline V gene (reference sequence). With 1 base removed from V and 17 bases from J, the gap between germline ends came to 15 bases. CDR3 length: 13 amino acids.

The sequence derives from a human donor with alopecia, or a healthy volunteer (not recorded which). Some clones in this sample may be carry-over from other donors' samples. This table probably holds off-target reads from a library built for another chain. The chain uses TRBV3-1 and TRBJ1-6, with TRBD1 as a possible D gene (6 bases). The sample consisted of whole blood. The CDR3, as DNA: TGTGCCAGCAGCCAAGTGGACGGGGGCAGCGTCCACTTT. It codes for CASSQVDGGSVHF. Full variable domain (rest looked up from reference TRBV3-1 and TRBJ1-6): DTAVSQTPKYLVTQMGNDKSIKCEQNLGHDTMYWYKQDSKKFLKIMFSYNNKELIINETVPNRFSPKSPDKAHLNLHINSLELGDSAVYFCASSQVDGGSVHFGNGTRLTVT.